The following is a TCR beta chain sequence with its context. This sample stems from a study of beta chain features in type 1 diabetes. Based on CD45RO/CCR7/CD25/CD127/CD95/CD27, CD4+ regulatory, stem cell-like memory, naive and central memory cells were sorted. Sequenced material consisted of expressed TCRB transcripts (all of the isolated RNA was reverse transcribed). The table came from immunoSEQ multiplex PCR; TCRdb's copy has only in-frame clones and leaves some out. The data contain 250,000 to 300,000 clones, approximately 8.1% of them singletons. CDR3 length: 15 residues. Germline V CDR1 and CDR2: SGHNT, YYREEE (reference sequence). V lost 0 bases and J 5 bases, leaving 14 bases between the germline ends.

This TCR was sampled from a woman between 18 and 29 years old in good health. Sequences were obtained from central memory CD4+ T cells from blood. The V gene is TRBV5-4, the J gene TRBJ1-1; D is perhaps TRBD1 (5 bases). CDR3 amino acids: CASSLAQTGGTEAFF. The CDR3 nucleotides read TGTGCCAGCAGCTTGGCCCAGACGGGGGGGACTGAAGCTTTCTTT.